A selection of T cell receptor beta chains follows, all from one sample in a study of Ad26.COV2.S vaccination and SARS-CoV-2 variants. The method was immunoSEQ multiplex PCR; TCRdb's version includes in-frame clones alone and lacks a portion of them. The table has over 450,000 clones, roughly nine tenths seen once. Here the sequenced sample was peripheral blood, taken in a trial of Ad26.COV2.S vaccine versus placebo. Receptors originate from a person between 18 and 59 years old who received the Ad26.COV2.S COVID-19 vaccine or a placebo. The CDR3 runs from the conserved cysteine through the conserved F or W.

CDR3 length: 15
V gene: TRBV3-1/TRBV3-2
CDR3 protein: CASSQGSRRTDTQYF

CDR3 length: 18
V gene: TRBV7-8
CDR3 protein: CASSDATSGSGFTDTQYF

CDR3 length: 14
V gene: TRBV5-1
CDR3 protein: CASSLGQGDQPQHF

CDR3 length: 14
V gene: TRBV7-9
CDR3 protein: CASSPFVTNEKLFF

CDR3 length: 14
V gene: TRBV30
CDR3 protein: CAWSAGSYNSPLHF

CDR3 length: 16
V gene: TRBV15
CDR3 protein: CATSRGRTGINQPQHF

CDR3 length: 13
V gene: TRBV7-3
CDR3 protein: CASSRGPGEKLFF

CDR3 length: 15
V gene: TRBV18
CDR3 protein: CASSPTDNSGNTIYF

CDR3 length: 15
V gene: TRBV5-1
CDR3 protein: CASSPDKNWDTEAFF

CDR3 length: 14
V gene: TRBV28
CDR3 protein: CASSLNQGSQPQHF

CDR3 length: 20
V gene: TRBV27
CDR3 protein: CASSLPGRGQKVGKATEAFF

CDR3 length: 13
V gene: TRBV2
CDR3 protein: CASSGPFTDTQYF

CDR3 length: 14
V gene: TRBV7-9
CDR3 protein: CASSLLGGREKLFF

CDR3 length: 14
V gene: TRBV30
CDR3 protein: CAWSFTGYNSPLHF

CDR3 length: 17
V gene: TRBV4-1
CDR3 protein: CASSQGGTVLLGSPLHF

CDR3 length: 14
V gene: TRBV5-5
CDR3 protein: CASSLVALGVGYTF

CDR3 length: 14
V gene: TRBV7-9
CDR3 protein: CASSSSGGRNEQFF

CDR3 length: 13
V gene: TRBV3-1/TRBV3-2
CDR3 protein: CASSPSSLYGYTF

CDR3 length: 14
V gene: TRBV5-1
CDR3 protein: CASSLGPEKNIQYF